A single sample gave rise to the 30 T cell receptor beta chains below, sequenced in a study of T cell responses to AZD1222 COVID-19 vaccine. Clones were read by immunoSEQ multiplex PCR, and TCRdb kept only the in-frame ones, dropping some. In the table there are some 130,000 clones, 70% to 90% of which are singletons. The sample here was peripheral blood, taken on day 0 of AZD1222 vaccination. Source of these receptors: an adult in good health.

The CDR3 bases are TGTGCCAGTAGGATGGGGGGCCTTAACCAAGAGACCCAGTACTTC. Protein: CASRMGGLNQETQYF. V and J are TRBV19 and TRBJ2-5; D is possibly TRBD1 or TRBD2 (6 bases each). V lost 6 bases and J 0 bases, leaving 14 bases between the germline ends. Germline V gene sequence: CDR1 LNHDA, CDR2 SQIVND (reference sequence). This CDR3 is built from 15 residues.

The chain is built from TRBV27 and TRBJ2-7; tentatively, D is TRBD2 (7 bases). This CDR3 spans 15 amino acids. V shed 3 bases and J shed 6 bases, with 18 bases lying between them. Germline V gives CDR1 MNHEY, CDR2 SMNVEV (reference sequence). Here the CDR3 DNA reads TGTGCCAGCAGTTTCACTTGGGGGGGGCGGTCCGAGCAGTACTTC. Protein sequence: CASSFTWGGRSEQYF.

The chain recombines TRBV12-3 or TRBV12-4 with TRBJ1-2; unclear D gene. The CDR3 is made up of 13 amino acids. Trimming left V 3 bases short and J 5 bases short, with 10 bases between. The CDR3 is CASSFRAVYGYTF. DNA of the CDR3: TGTGCCAGCAGTTTTAGGGCGGTTTATGGCTACACCTTC.

This clone has more than one count but fewer than ten. The chain combines TRBV25-1 with TRBJ1-6; D remains unclear. The CDR3 is made up of 13 amino acids. Germline CDR1 reads MGHDK; CDR2 reads SYGVNS. Trimming stripped 3 bases from V and 9 bases from J, with 9 bases between. In DNA form, the CDR3 reads TGTGCCAGCAGTGACCCGCCCCCTTCACCCCTCCACTTT. It encodes CASSDPPPSPLHF.

This clone was recorded once. The V gene is TRBV5-1, the J gene TRBJ1-2; D uncertain. In germline, CDR1 is SGHRS, CDR2 YFSETQ. The CDR3 runs to 16 residues. Between the trimmed V and J ends, which lost 0 bases and 4 bases, there was a span of 16 bases. CDR3 region: CASSLEPGRRVYGYTF. CDR3 DNA sequence: TGCGCCAGCAGCTTGGAGCCGGGGAGGCGCGTCTATGGCTACACCTTC.

CDR3 bases: TGCGCCAGCAGCTTGTTCCCGTTGGGACAGGGTAACACTGAAGCTTTCTTT. It codes for CASSLFPLGQGNTEAFF. The chain links TRBV5-1 to TRBJ1-1; 9 bases match TRBD1. CDR3 length: 17 amino acids. Losses at the gene ends were 1 base for V and 2 bases for J; bases not matched to a gene: 9. CDR1 and CDR2 from the germline V gene are SGHRS and YFSETQ.

The chain links TRBV28 to TRBJ2-7, with D possibly TRBD1 on 6 matching bases. V lost 8 bases to trimming and J lost 5 bases, with 19 bases between them. The CDR3 is made up of 14 amino acids. Germline CDR1 MDHEN, CDR2 SYDVKM. CDR3 sequence: CASENPRGSHEQYF. DNA for the CDR3: TGTGCCAGCGAGAATCCCAGGGGATCACACGAGCAGTACTTC.

The chain uses TRBV12-5 and TRBJ2-3; D remains ambiguous. Trimming left V 5 bases short and J 6 bases short, with 9 bases between. The CDR3 extends over 12 amino acids. Germline V gene data show CDR1 as LGHNT and CDR2 as FRNRAP. CDR3 DNA sequence: TGTGCTAGTGGTACGGCGTGGGATACGCAGTATTTT. Translated, it gives CASGTAWDTQYF.

CDR3 in amino acids: CASSPWGQGPYGYTF. Written as DNA, the CDR3 is TGTGCCAGCAGCCCCTGGGGACAGGGGCCATATGGCTACACCTTC. The rearrangement joins TRBV6-2 or TRBV6-3 to TRBJ1-2, with TRBD1 matching over 10 bases. V shed 6 bases and J 5 bases; nucleotides not matched to a gene: 9. The CDR3 length is 15 residues. Germline V gene lookup returns CDR1 MNHEY and CDR2 SVGEGT.

The rearrangement uses TRBV23-1 and TRBJ1-2; D might be TRBD1 (5 bases). TRBV23-1 is noted as an ORF with a role that remains uncertain. This CDR3 is built from 14 residues. Trimming stripped 4 bases from V and 3 bases from J, with 12 bases between. The CDR3 protein is CASSLGEGYYGYTF. The CDR3 DNA sequence: TGCGCCAGCAGTCTCGGGGAGGGGTACTATGGCTACACCTTC.

V usage is TRBV5-4 and J usage is TRBJ1-4; 9 bases line up with TRBD1. Germline V gene sequence: CDR1 SGHNT, CDR2 YYREEE (reference sequence). This CDR3 contains 17 residues. V gave up 4 bases and J gave up 7 bases; unmatched junction bases: 14. CDR3 loop: CASSGSTGGGLSEKLFF. The CDR3 DNA follows: TGTGCCAGCAGCGGATCGACAGGGGGAGGACTTAGTGAAAAACTGTTTTTT.

This chain's CDR3 is CASSYSSKRDSAPLHF. CDR3 DNA sequence: TGTGCCAGCAGTTACTCCTCGAAGAGGGACAGTGCACCCCTCCACTTT. The chain employs TRBV6-6 and TRBJ1-6; 7 bases match TRBD1. V lost 0 bases, J lost 11 bases, and 10 bases stayed unmatched. CDR1 is MNHNY and CDR2 is SVGAGI in the germline V gene (reference sequence). The CDR3 covers 16 residues.

V gene TRBV5-6 combines with J gene TRBJ1-4; D is possibly TRBD1 (5 bases). The CDR3 covers 15 residues. The V gene's germline CDR1 is SGHDT and CDR2 YYEEEE. The V gene lost 7 bases and the J gene lost 0 bases, with 13 bases spanning the gap. The CDR3 region has the DNA TGTGCCAGCGGGGCCTCGGGTGCAACTAATGAAAAACTGTTTTTT. This codes for CASGASGATNEKLFF. The full variable domain, its missing parts supplied by reference TRBV5-6 and TRBJ1-4, is DAGVTQSPTHLIKTRGQQVTLRCSPKSGHDTVSWYQQALGQGPQFIFQYYEEEERQRGNFPDRFSGHQFPNYSSELNVNALLLGDSALYLCASGASGATNEKLFFGSGTQLSVL.

The rearrangement uses TRBV19 and TRBJ2-5, with a weak D call TRBD2 (6 bases). Trimming shortened V by 5 bases and J by 1 base, and 14 bases separated the two germline ends. The CDR3 is 15 amino acids. Germline V lookup: CDR1 LNHDA, CDR2 SQIVND (reference sequence). The CDR3 spells CASSWGGDTQETQYF. The CDR3 coding sequence is TGTGCCAGTAGTTGGGGCGGGGATACCCAAGAGACCCAGTACTTC.

The chain uses TRBV20-1 and TRBJ2-5, with 9 bases aligning to TRBD1. The CDR3 is 15 residues long. The germline CDR1 and CDR2 sequences are DFQATT and SNEGSKA (reference sequence). Trimming took 3 bases from V and 5 from J; bases not matched to a gene: 10. The DNA of the CDR3 is TGCAGTGCTAGTCCTTTCGCAGACAGGGGGGAGACCCAGTACTTC. This codes for CSASPFADRGETQYF.

The chain has TRBV5-6 and TRBJ1-4; D uncertain. The CDR3 length is 14 residues. Trimming pared 6 bases from V and 4 bases from J, leaving 13 bases between. Germline assignment: CDR1 SGHDT and CDR2 YYEEEE. The CDR3 nucleotides read TGTGCCAGCACCCTCGGCAGGATTAATGAAAAACTGTTTTTT. Its translation: CASTLGRINEKLFF.

The CDR3 DNA sequence: TGCGCCAGCAGCTGGGGGGCCGGGGCCCAAACTAATGAAAAACTGTTTTTT. It encodes CASSWGAGAQTNEKLFF. The rearrangement uses TRBV5-1 and TRBJ1-4; D is perhaps TRBD1 (6 bases). CDR1 and CDR2 (germline): SGHRS, YFSETQ. CDR3 length equals 17 residues. Trimming shortened V by 3 bases and J by 1 base, and 16 bases separated the two germline ends.

The CDR3 is CSVGPRMNTEAFF. In DNA form, the CDR3 reads TGCAGCGTAGGGCCCAGGATGAACACTGAAGCTTTCTTT. The V and J genes are TRBV29-1 and TRBJ1-1, with no clear D. CDR3 size: 13 residues. Germline CDR1 is SQVTM and CDR2 is ANQGSEA. V shed 6 bases and J shed 0 bases, with 11 bases lying between them.

This chain joins TRBV15 and TRBJ2-1; D ambiguous. V was trimmed by 3 bases and J by 3 bases, leaving 15 bases between them. The germline CDR1 and CDR2 sequences are LNHNV and YYDKDF (reference sequence). CDR3 length equals 16 residues. CDR3 coding DNA: TGTGCCACCAGCAGGGAAGAGCAGAAGCTCTACAATGAGCAGTTCTTC. This gives the protein CATSREEQKLYNEQFF.

The rearrangement joins TRBV30 to TRBJ1-6; 7 bases fit TRBD1. This CDR3 spans 13 amino acids. Germline-derived CDR1 and CDR2 are GTSNPN and SVGIG (reference sequence). With 5 bases clipped from V and 6 bases from J, the junction kept 4 bases outside the gene matches. CDR3 sequence: CAWQTGLNSPLHF. CDR3 DNA: TGTGCCTGGCAGACAGGGCTTAATTCACCCCTCCACTTT. Together with reference TRBV30 and TRBJ1-6, the CDR3 gives the full variable domain: SQTIHQWPATLVQPVGSPLSLECTVEGTSNPNLYWYRQAAGRGLQLLFYSVGIGQISSEVPQNLSASRPQDRQFILSSKKLLLSDSGFYLCAWQTGLNSPLHFGNGTRLTVT.

This clone has a handful of counts. The chain recombines TRBV10-1 with TRBJ2-7; TRBD1 matches at 12 bases. Germline V gene lookup returns CDR1 WNHNN and CDR2 SYGVQD (reference sequence). The trim removed 4 bases at V and 4 bases at J, leaving 8 bases unmatched. There are 16 residues in the CDR3. The CDR3 DNA reads TGCGCCAGCAGTGCCGTGGGGACAGGGGGCTCTTACGAGCAGTACTTC. Its protein is CASSAVGTGGSYEQYF.

V usage is TRBV7-7 and J usage is TRBJ2-2, with 14 bases that match TRBD2. Germline V gene lookup returns CDR1 SSHAT and CDR2 FNYEAQ (reference sequence). The CDR3 spans 17 residues. The junction had 6 bases not matched to a gene; V was cut back by 5 bases and J by 4 bases. The CDR3 loop reads CASSLGLAGGSTGELFF. CDR3 DNA: TGTGCCAGCAGCCTCGGACTAGCGGGGGGTAGCACCGGGGAGCTGTTTTTT.

The chain has TRBV10-3 and TRBJ1-1; 7 bases match TRBD1. Germline assignment: CDR1 ENHRY and CDR2 SYGVKD. V lost 6 bases, J lost 0 bases, and 7 bases stayed unmatched. This CDR3 has 15 amino acids. CDR3 bases: TGTGCCATCAGACCGGGACAGCATCTGAACACTGAAGCTTTCTTT. This translates into CAIRPGQHLNTEAFF.

This clone showed up just once. This chain connects TRBV18 to TRBJ2-3; the match to TRBD2 covers 10 bases. The germline V gene has CDR1 KGHSH and CDR2 LQKENI. V shed 3 bases and J 4 bases; nucleotides not matched to a gene: 13. CDR3 size: 18 residues. CDR3 in DNA: TGTGCCAGCTCACCCTATGAGCGGGGGGGCTCACGAGCAGATACGCAGTATTTT. This encodes CASSPYERGGSRADTQYF.

This clone was found a few times. In nucleotides, the CDR3 is TGTGCCAGCAGACCGGACAGGGAGAGATCCTATAATTCACCCCTCCACTTT. Its protein product is CASRPDRERSYNSPLHF. The J gene is TRBJ1-6, the V gene TRBV27, with TRBD1 matching 8 bases. The CDR3 contains 17 residues. With V trimmed by 6 bases and J by 1 base, 8 bases remained unmatched. Germline V gene sequence: CDR1 MNHEY, CDR2 SMNVEV (reference sequence).

V is TRBV14 and J is TRBJ1-3; no firm D call. V lost 2 bases to trimming and J lost 5 bases, with 10 bases between them. This CDR3 is built from 14 residues. CDR1 and CDR2 (germline): SGHDN, FVKESK. CDR3 DNA sequence: TGTGCCAGCAGCCAATCCCCGTCCAGAAACACCATATATTTT. It codes for CASSQSPSRNTIYF.

The chain uses TRBV2 and TRBJ2-7; D not resolved. Germline lookup yields CDR1 SNHLY and CDR2 FYNNEI. CDR3 length: 12 residues. Between the trimmed V and J ends, which lost 10 bases and 4 bases, there was a span of 14 bases. The CDR3: CAIQGRSYEQYF. In DNA, the CDR3 is TGTGCCATTCAAGGACGGTCGTACGAGCAGTACTTC.

The rearrangement links TRBV18 to TRBJ1-4; D remains ambiguous. Germline lookup yields CDR1 KGHSH and CDR2 LQKENI. The V end lost 3 bases, the J end lost 1 base, and 6 bases lay between the germline ends. The CDR3 spans 14 residues. The CDR3 sequence: CASSPFGTNEKLFF. The CDR3 DNA reads as TGTGCCAGCTCACCGTTCGGAACTAATGAAAAACTGTTTTTT.

Only a few counts were recorded for this clone. The chain employs TRBV10-2 and TRBJ2-7; possibly TRBD1 for D (6 bases). Germline CDR1 and CDR2: WSHSY and SAAADI. Trimming cost V 6 bases and J 7 bases, with 13 bases left between them. The CDR3 totals 12 residues. The DNA of the CDR3 is TGCGCCAGCAGGAGCCGGGACAATGAGCAGTACTTC. Its translation is CASRSRDNEQYF.

V usage is TRBV5-4 and J usage is TRBJ2-7, with 9 bases matching TRBD1. The junction had 7 bases not matched to a gene; V was cut back by 4 bases and J by 2 bases. Germline V lookup: CDR1 SGHNT, CDR2 YYREEE (reference sequence). This CDR3 comprises 15 residues. CDR3 bases: TGTGCCAGCAGCCGGGACAGGGTTCATCCCTACGAGCAGTACTTC. This translates into CASSRDRVHPYEQYF. The full variable domain, completed using reference TRBV5-4 and TRBJ2-7, is ETGVTQSPTHLIKTRGQQVTLRCSSQSGHNTVSWYQQALGQGPQFIFQYYREEENGRGNFPPRFSGLQFPNYSSELNVNALELDDSALYLCASSRDRVHPYEQYFGPGTRLTVT.